The present entry profiles one T cell receptor beta chain with its context. This sample is drawn from a study of shared clonotypes between healthy human individuals. The data were produced by immunoSEQ multiplex PCR, yet TCRdb's version contains in-frame clones alone and is incomplete. The sample records roughly 96,000 clones, less than 60% being singletons. Trimming shortened V by 1 base and J by 4 bases, and 17 bases separated the two germline ends. CDR3 size: 16 residues. Per the germline V gene, CDR1 is SGHRS and CDR2 is YFSETQ. The specimen was PBMCs. This TCR came from a woman between 40 and 55 years old in good health. Some clones in this sample may be carry-over from other donors' samples. The V gene is TRBV5-1, the J gene TRBJ1-1; no definite D call. CDR3: CASSLSASGDGTEAFF. The CDR3 nucleotides are TGCGCCAGCAGCTTGTCGGCAAGCGGGGATGGCACTGAAGCTTTCTTT. Together with reference TRBV5-1 and TRBJ1-1, the CDR3 gives the full variable domain: KAGVTQTPRYLIKTRGQQVTLSCSPISGHRSVSWYQQTPGQGLQFLFEYFSETQRNKGNFPGRFSGRQFSNSRSEMNVSTLELGDSALYLCASSLSASGDGTEAFFGQGTRLTVV.